Listed here are 17 T cell receptor beta chains from one sample, sequenced in a study of blood T cells in healthy people across ages (dated by TCRdb to the mid-2010s). Library method: 5' RACE. TCRdb names Illumina HiSeq 2500 as the instrument used. The second PCR ran for roughly 6 to 11 cycles and used a J-beta primer mix along with a sample-barcoded 5' primer. TCRdb took the public reads, trimmed them with fastp at Q25, ran MiXCR for clone calling and kept in-frame beta chains. Every distinct CDR3 protein forms one entry, paired with its most common genes and DNA. The sample table holds about 1,000,000 distinct CDR3 sequences, of which roughly 45% were seen once. 18% of the sample rests with the top ten. The source material was blood. The receptors were gathered from a woman aged 55-70 years in good health.

This rearrangement joins TRBV6-2 or TRBV6-3 to TRBJ2-7; either TRBD1 or TRBD2 may supply D (5 bases each). V gave up 8 bases and J gave up 0 bases, with 14 bases separating them. The germline V gene encodes CDR1 MNHEY and CDR2 SVGEGT. The CDR3 extends over 14 amino acids. CDR3 loop: CASGTIGSSYEQYF. DNA for the CDR3: TGTGCCAGCGGGACGATAGGGAGCTCCTACGAGCAGTACTTC.

In this sample, this clonotype turned up a few times. The chain is built from TRBV13 and TRBJ2-4; TRBD1 matches 10 bases. CDR3 length: 18 amino acids. Trimming removed 4 bases from V and 0 bases from J; junction bases left unmatched: 9. Per the germline V gene, CDR1 is PRHDT and CDR2 is FYEKMQ (reference sequence). CDR3 DNA: TGTGCCAGCAGCTCCCAACCGGGACAGGGGATAGCCAAAAACATTCAGTACTTC. This translates into CASSSQPGQGIAKNIQYF.

This chain connects TRBV27 to TRBJ1-2; 12 nucleotides match TRBD1. Unmatched junction bases numbered 6, after V lost 5 bases and J lost 8 bases. The CDR3 covers 14 residues. Germline values: CDR1 MNHEY, CDR2 SMNVEV (reference sequence). The DNA of the CDR3 is TGTGCCAGCAGTACCGGGACAGGGGGCGCGGGCTACACCTTC. Translating it yields CASSTGTGGAGYTF.

This clonotype was recorded a few times. The V gene is TRBV3-1, the J gene TRBJ2-5, with 12 bases aligning to TRBD2. Near its end, the DNA agrees better with TRBJ2-7, so the J call may be wrong. The CDR3 extends over 15 amino acids. The germline V gene has CDR1 LGHDT and CDR2 YNNKEL (reference sequence). The CDR3 nucleotides read TGTGCCAGCAGCCCCAAGACTAGCGGGAGCTACGAGCAGTACTTC. As protein: CASSPKTSGSYEQYF.

The chain joins TRBV20-1 to TRBJ1-6; D not resolved. The V gene's germline CDR1 is DFQATT and CDR2 SNEGSKA (reference sequence). This CDR3 spans 17 amino acids. V gave up 3 bases and J gave up 0 bases, with 15 bases separating them. CDR3 DNA sequence: TGCAGTGCTAGCGAGGACTCCTTTCGCTCCTATAATTCACCCCTCCACTTT. Its protein product is CSASEDSFRSYNSPLHF.

V and J are TRBV21-1 and TRBJ2-7; whether TRBD1, the table's D call, matches the DNA was not checked. TRBV21-1 is a known pseudogene. This CDR3 region has 14 residues. CDR3 amino acids: CASSKLVGGTGSYF. The CDR3 DNA reads TGTGCCAGCAGCAAACTGGTGGGGGGGACAGGGTCGTACTTC.

This clonotype was counted between two and nine times. The chain carries TRBV20-1 and TRBJ2-1; 8 bases fit TRBD1. There are 12 residues in the CDR3. J gave up 10 bases and V 3 bases, and 5 bases lay outside the gene matches. Germline CDR1 is DFQATT and CDR2 is SNEGSKA (reference sequence). CDR3 DNA sequence: TGCAGTGCTAGCCCGGACAGGGCGGAGCAGTTCTTC. It is translated as CSASPDRAEQFF.

This clonotype has more than one count but fewer than ten. This rearrangement joins TRBV29-1 to TRBJ1-2; D is ambiguous. Germline loops: CDR1 SQVTM, CDR2 ANQGSEA. The CDR3 is 14 amino acids. Trimming cost V 0 bases and J 5 bases, with 13 bases left between them. This CDR3 is CSVEDPVLGYGYTF. CDR3 DNA: TGCAGCGTTGAAGATCCGGTCTTGGGGTATGGCTACACCTTC.

The chain links TRBV7-8 to TRBJ2-4; TRBD1 agrees at 12 bases. Germline values: CDR1 SGHVS, CDR2 FQNEAQ. V was pared by 3 bases and J by 12 bases, with 12 bases of the junction left unmatched. This CDR3 comprises 16 residues. CDR3 loop: CASSFQEVGQGAHQYF. The CDR3 DNA follows: TGTGCCAGCAGCTTCCAGGAGGTGGGACAGGGGGCCCATCAGTACTTC.

This chain links TRBV6-5 with TRBJ1-1; D may be TRBD1 (6 bases). Between the trimmed V and J ends, which lost 3 bases and 5 bases, there was a span of 16 bases. Germline V CDR1 and CDR2: MNHEY, SVGAGI. This CDR3 spans 15 amino acids. The CDR3 coding sequence is TGTGCCAGCAGTTATAGGGGTCAGGGGTGGACTGAAGCTTTCTTT. Protein sequence: CASSYRGQGWTEAFF.

The genes are TRBV11-3 and TRBJ2-4, with a possible D match to TRBD1 (5 bases). Trimming pared 3 bases from V and 6 bases from J, leaving 9 bases between. CDR1 is SGHNT and CDR2 is YENEEA in the germline V gene. The CDR3 has 13 residues. CDR3 amino acids: CASSLEQGNIQYF. The CDR3 nucleotides are TGTGCCAGCAGCTTGGAGCAGGGAAACATTCAGTACTTC.

V usage is TRBV12-3 or TRBV12-4 and J usage is TRBJ1-2, with TRBD1 matching 7 bases. V lost 1 base, J lost 8 bases, and 13 bases stayed unmatched. There are 16 residues in the CDR3. CDR3 in amino acids: CASSLVPRPTGDGYTF. CDR3 DNA sequence: TGTGCCAGCAGTTTAGTTCCCAGGCCCACAGGGGACGGCTACACCTTC.

The chain is built from TRBV20-1 and TRBJ2-1; 8 bases line up with TRBD1. The V segment lost 2 bases and the J segment 3 bases; nucleotides outside the gene matches: 9. The CDR3 is 16 residues long. Per germline, CDR1 DFQATT and CDR2 SNEGSKA (reference sequence). The CDR3 here is CSARLRTGLLYNEQFF. Here the CDR3 DNA reads TGCAGTGCTAGACTGCGGACAGGGCTTCTCTACAATGAGCAGTTCTTC.

The CDR3 region is CSAAMQGAVEQYF. The CDR3 DNA sequence: TGCAGCGCCGCTATGCAGGGGGCGGTTGAGCAGTACTTC. This chain uses TRBV29-1 with TRBJ2-7; 8 nucleotides line up with TRBD1. The J segment lost 7 bases and the V segment lost 7 bases, leaving 12 bases of the junction unmatched. The CDR3 extends over 13 amino acids. In germline, CDR1 is SQVTM, CDR2 ANQGSEA.

The chain links TRBV6-6 to TRBJ2-1, with a weak D call TRBD2 (5 bases). This CDR3 has 13 amino acids. V dropped 4 bases and J dropped 3 bases, with 7 bases sitting between them. CDR1 is MNHNY and CDR2 is SVGAGI in the germline V gene (reference sequence). The CDR3 loop is CASSWENYNEQFF. The CDR3 nucleotides are TGTGCCAGCAGTTGGGAGAACTACAATGAGCAGTTCTTC.

The chain couples TRBV2 to TRBJ2-3; 9 bases align to TRBD1. V lost 5 bases and J lost 2; bases outside the gene matches: 8. CDR1 SNHLY and CDR2 FYNNEI come from the germline V gene. CDR3 length equals 16 residues. CDR3 nucleotides: TGTGCCAGCAGTAAACAGGGGGCCCTCCCCACAGATACGCAGTATTTT. It is translated as CASSKQGALPTDTQYF.

The rearrangement links TRBV29-1 to TRBJ2-1, with 7 bases matching TRBD2. The end of the DNA fits TRBJ2-7 better, so the J call may be wrong. This CDR3 has 17 amino acids. Germline V gene lookup returns CDR1 SQVTM and CDR2 ANQGSEA. The CDR3 region is CSVRATSRRVLGNEQYF. CDR3 in DNA: TGCAGCGTCCGAGCGACTAGCAGGAGGGTGTTGGGCAATGAGCAGTACTTC.